The 9 T cell receptor beta chains below come from one sample, sequenced in a study of blood T cells in healthy people across ages. Through a sample-barcoded 5' primer and a J-beta primer mix, a second PCR was run for roughly 6 to 12 cycles. TCRdb redid the calling of the 5' RACE reads with MiXCR, one entry per CDR3 protein. This sample has under 1 million distinct CDR3 sequences, with under 45% found just once. The sample comprised blood. These receptors were collected from a man aged 60 to 69 in good health.

This chain links TRBV5-1 with TRBJ1-3; no firm D call. Deletions cut 0 bases from V and 0 bases from J, with 13 bases between. CDR3 length equals 17 residues. Germline-derived CDR1 and CDR2 are SGHRS and YFSETQ. CDR3 coding DNA: TGCGCCAGCAGCTTGGCTGGCGGGGATAGCTCTGGAAACACCATATATTTT. Residues: CASSLAGGDSSGNTIYF.

This clonotype was recorded once. In DNA, the CDR3 is TGTGCCTGGAGTGTACAAAGGGGGGTCTACGAGCAGTACTTC. This translates into CAWSVQRGVYEQYF. The rearrangement links TRBV30 to TRBJ2-4; TRBD1 or TRBD2 may be the D gene (6 bases each). The J call may be mistaken, given a closer DNA end match to TRBJ2-7. Germline CDR1 GTSNPN, CDR2 SVGIG (reference sequence). The CDR3 loop spans 14 amino acids.

This chain joins TRBV6-2 or TRBV6-3 and TRBJ2-5; TRBD1 matches at 9 bases. Germline values: CDR1 MNHEY, CDR2 SVGEGT. The V and J ends lost 7 bases and 11 bases, in that order; junction bases with no gene match: 11. The CDR3 spans 13 residues. The CDR3 DNA follows: TGTGCCAGCAAGGGACAGGGCTACAATGAGCAGTACTTC. Translating gives CASKGQGYNEQYF.

In its sample, this clonotype was seen a few times. The chain carries TRBV9 and TRBJ2-3; D may be TRBD2 (6 bases). The CDR3 runs 16 residues. Trimming took off 0 bases at V and 1 base at J, with 12 bases between the two ends. Looked up from germline, CDR1 is SGDLS and CDR2 is YYNGEE. The CDR3 nucleotides are TGTGCCAGCAGCGTAGGTAATAGCGGAGGCACAGATACGCAGTATTTT. Residues: CASSVGNSGGTDTQYF.

In its sample, this clonotype was seen a few times. The chain combines TRBV6-2 or TRBV6-3 with TRBJ2-7, with unresolved D. From germline, CDR1 is MNHEY and CDR2 SVGEGT. The V end was cut by 5 bases, the J end by 0 bases, with 11 bases between. This CDR3 spans 14 amino acids. The CDR3 nucleotides read TGTGCCAGCAGTCCCTTAGCCCTCTCCTACGAGCAGTACTTC. It is translated as CASSPLALSYEQYF.

To note about this clonotype: At one end, the junction sequence differs from germline, possibly due to a read error. The CDR3 DNA is TGTGTCAGCTCACCACCGAAAGAGACCCAGTACTTC. Translated: CVSSPPKETQYF. The chain joins TRBV18 to TRBJ2-5; D uncertain. Germline loops: CDR1 KGHSH, CDR2 LQKENI. The CDR3 loop spans 12 amino acids.

The chain carries TRBV7-2 and TRBJ2-1; weak D call: TRBD1 (5 bases). CDR3 size: 14 residues. Germline-derived CDR1 and CDR2 are SGHTA and FQGNSA. V dropped 2 bases and J dropped 5 bases, with 10 bases sitting between them. The DNA for the CDR3 is TGTGCCAGCAGCTTAACGAGGACAAACAATGAGCAGTTCTTC. As protein: CASSLTRTNNEQFF.

The sample holds a few counts of this clonotype. This chain connects TRBV7-2 to TRBJ2-2, with D tentatively TRBD2 (5 bases). V lost 1 base to trimming and J lost 7 bases, with 19 bases between them. Germline CDR1 reads SGHTA; CDR2 reads FQGNSA. This CDR3 contains 17 residues. The CDR3 bases are TGTGCCAGCAGCTTAGGGGGAGCGGAGGCTGCACGCGGGGAGCTGTTTTTT. The encoded protein is CASSLGGAEAARGELFF.

The DNA of the CDR3 is TGTGCCAGCAGTGAAATGGGGGGAGGGGCCACAGATACGCAGTATTTT. It yields the protein CASSEMGGGATDTQYF. The rearrangement links TRBV6-1 to TRBJ2-3; 7 positions match TRBD2. CDR3 length: 16 amino acids. CDR1 MNHNS and CDR2 SASEGT come from the germline V gene. The V and J ends lost 2 bases and 2 bases, in that order; junction bases with no gene match: 7.